The next 16 T cell receptor beta chains were all read from a single sample in a study of glioma-infiltrating T cells. The iRepertoire nested amplicon-rescue multiplex PCR amplified TCR alpha and beta CDR3s from RNA. TCRdb used MiXCR to reprocess the multiplex PCR reads, holding one entry per CDR3 protein. Of a few hundred thousand distinct CDR3 sequences in the sample, less than 50% were seen once. Material: glioma tissue, nonneoplastic brain tissue, or PBMCs (not recorded which). All receptors derive from a human donor with low-grade glioma or glioblastoma, undergoing nonglioma brain surgery, or in good health (not recorded which).

Only a few counts were recorded for this clonotype. The rearrangement joins TRBV12-3 or TRBV12-4 to TRBJ1-2; D is undetermined. V shed 3 bases and J shed 5 bases, with 7 bases lying between them. There are 12 residues in the CDR3. CDR3 nucleotide sequence: TGTGCCAGCAGTTTGAATCGGTATGGCTACACCTTC. This encodes CASSLNRYGYTF.

About this clonotype: This may stem from a read error, because a much larger clone lies one nucleotide away. Because the CDR3 is missing its conserved closing phenylalanine or tryptophan, this is likely a read error. The chain joins TRBV6-1 to TRBJ2-7, with D perhaps matching TRBD1 (5 bases). Germline CDR1 is MNHNS and CDR2 is SASEGT. Trimming took off 2 bases at V and 4 bases at J, with 12 bases between the two ends. The CDR3 spans 14 residues. The CDR3 here is CASSETTAGYEQYI. In DNA, the CDR3 is TGTGCCAGCAGTGAAACGACAGCCGGATACGAGCAGTACATC.

In the case of this clonotype: The junction does not match germline at one end; this may be a read error. The chain joins TRBV7-9 to TRBJ2-1, with 8 positions matching TRBD2. This CDR3 has 16 amino acids. CDR1 and CDR2 from the germline V gene are SEHNR and FQNEAQ (reference sequence). The CDR3 loop is CASSQGPWTSLHEQFF. CDR3 DNA sequence: TGCGCCAGCAGCCAAGGCCCCTGGACTAGCTTGCATGAGCAGTTCTTC.

This chain uses TRBV20-1 with TRBJ2-1; a weak D match, TRBD2 (5 bases). The CDR3 totals 15 residues. V dropped 5 bases and J dropped 2 bases, with 16 bases sitting between them. The germline V gene encodes CDR1 DFQATT and CDR2 SNEGSKA (reference sequence). The CDR3 spells CSASPRAETYNEQFF. The CDR3 DNA follows: TGCAGTGCTTCCCCCCGAGCGGAAACCTACAATGAGCAGTTCTTC.

About this clonotype: At one of its ends the junction is not consistent with the germline gene, which may arise from a read error. The chain recombines TRBV15 with TRBJ2-1, with 13 bases aligning to TRBD2. This CDR3 contains 16 residues. The germline CDR1 and CDR2 sequences are LNHNV and YYDKDF (reference sequence). Written as DNA, the CDR3 is TGTGCCAGCAGACTAGCGGGAGGAACTCGATTCAATGAGCAGTCCTTC. Protein: CASRLAGGTRFNEQSF. The complete variable domain, with remaining parts taken from reference TRBV15 and TRBJ2-1, reads DAMVIQNPRYQVTQFGKPVTLSCSQTLNHNVMYWYQQKSSQAPKLLFHYYDKDFNNEADTPDNFQSRRPNTSFCFLDIRSPGLGDTAMYLCASRLAGGTRFNEQSFGPGTRLTVL.

A few counts support this clonotype. The CDR3 coding sequence is TGTGCCAGCACCCGACAGGGGGAGAACACTGAAGCTTTCTTT. It translates to CASTRQGENTEAFF. V gene TRBV2 combines with J gene TRBJ1-1; 9 bases align to TRBD1. CDR1 is SNHLY and CDR2 is FYNNEI in the germline V gene. This CDR3 is built from 14 residues. V was clipped by 7 bases and J by 1 base; unmatched bases: 4.

With respect to this clonotype: A read error may explain this, as a much larger clone is one base away. V usage is TRBV25-1 and J usage is TRBJ1-1; D perhaps matches TRBD1 (5 bases). The CDR3 runs 16 residues. In germline, CDR1 is MGHDK, CDR2 SYGVNS. V lost 2 bases to trimming and J lost 1 base, with 14 bases between them. This chain's CDR3 is CASSEHKGFGNTEAFF. Here the CDR3 DNA reads TGTGCCAGCAGTGAACATAAGGGGTTTGGGAACACTGAAGCTTTCTTT.

About this clonotype: A single base separates this from a much larger clone, so it may be a read error. This chain joins TRBV28 and TRBJ1-6; D unclear. The CDR3 is made up of 13 amino acids. The germline V gene encodes CDR1 MDHEN and CDR2 SYDVKM. Trimming removed 5 bases from V and 9 bases from J, with 11 bases in between. The CDR3 spells CASSRALFSPLHF. The CDR3 coding sequence is TGTGCCAGCAGTAGAGCGTTATTTTCACCCCTCCACTTT.

Comments on this clonotype: A much larger clone differs from this one at a single base, so this may be a read error. The chain is built from TRBV6-6 and TRBJ2-7, with D possibly being TRBD2 (5 bases). CDR3 length: 15 amino acids. CDR1 and CDR2 from the germline V gene are MNHNY and SVGAGI (reference sequence). CDR3 DNA: TGTGCCAGCAGTTCTCCCCCTCGCAAGCGGTACGAGGAGTACTTC. Protein product: CASSSPPRKRYEEYF.

This clonotype was observed a handful of times. V and J are TRBV7-9 and TRBJ2-7; TRBD1 matches at 7 bases. CDR1 SEHNR and CDR2 FQNEAQ come from the germline V gene (reference sequence). Trimming cost V 6 bases and J 6 bases; bases outside gene matches: 11. This CDR3 has 14 amino acids. Here the CDR3 DNA reads TGTGCCAGCAGTTTGGACAGGCCGCGGCTCGAGCAGTACTTC. The encoded protein is CASSLDRPRLEQYF. Filled out from reference TRBV7-9 and TRBJ2-7, the complete variable domain reads DTGVSQNPRHKITKRGQNVTFRCDPISEHNRLYWYRQTLGQGPEFLTYFQNEAQLEKSRLLSDRFSAERPKGSFSTLEIQRTEQGDSAMYLCASSLDRPRLEQYFGPGTRLTVT.

The chain employs TRBV2 and TRBJ1-5; possibly TRBD1 for D (6 bases). The CDR3 runs 15 residues. CDR1 is SNHLY, CDR2 FYNNEI, per germline. V was pared by 6 bases and J by 1 base, with 13 bases between. Written as DNA, the CDR3 is TGTGCCAGCAGGGCAGGGGTTCAAAGCAATCAGCCCCAGCATTTT. This gives the protein CASRAGVQSNQPQHF.

Comments on this clonotype: A much larger clone lies a single base off, so this may be a read error. This chain connects TRBV6-2 or TRBV6-3 to TRBJ2-7; 7 nucleotides align to TRBD2. Germline trimming cut 7 bases from V and 1 base from J; bases unmatched to any gene: 10. Germline CDR1 MNHEY, CDR2 SVGEGT. There are 15 residues in the CDR3. CDR3 sequence reads: CASTRGDARSYEQYF. CDR3 bases: TGTGCCAGCACTCGGGGGGACGCAAGGTCCTACGAGCAGTACTTC.

This clonotype was seen only once. Since a much larger clone is just one base distant, this may be a read error. The chain joins TRBV6-2 or TRBV6-3 to TRBJ1-1; D perhaps matches TRBD1 (6 bases). This CDR3 spans 14 amino acids. From germline, CDR1 is MNHEY and CDR2 SVGEGT. CDR3 amino acids: CASSYRGGNTEASF. The CDR3 region has the DNA TGTGCCAGCAGTTACAGGGGGGGGAACACTGAAGCTTCCTTT.

This clonotype has ten or more counts. The CDR3 reads CASSQETGDQPQHF. For the CDR3, the DNA is TGCGCCAGCAGCCAAGAGACAGGGGACCAGCCCCAGCATTTT. The rearrangement joins TRBV4-3 to TRBJ1-5; TRBD1 agrees at 8 bases. The CDR3 runs 14 residues. Germline trimming cut 0 bases from V and 7 bases from J; bases unmatched to any gene: 2. Germline assignment: CDR1 LGHNA and CDR2 YSLEER.

This clonotype was seen ten or more times. This chain uses TRBV20-1 with TRBJ1-5, with D perhaps matching TRBD1 (5 bases). Trimming took off 3 bases at V and 0 bases at J, with 15 bases between the two ends. The CDR3 runs 16 residues. The germline V gene encodes CDR1 DFQATT and CDR2 SNEGSKA (reference sequence). The CDR3 sequence: CSASRDFFVSNQPQHF. CDR3 nucleotides: TGCAGTGCTAGCCGGGACTTTTTCGTTAGCAATCAGCCCCAGCATTTT.

This clonotype showed up many times. The rearrangement joins TRBV15 to TRBJ2-7, with D possibly matching TRBD2 (5 bases). Trimming shortened V by 4 bases and J by 2 bases, and 12 bases separated the two germline ends. CDR1 is LNHNV, CDR2 YYDKDF, per germline (reference sequence). The CDR3 covers 14 residues. The CDR3 bases are TGTGCCACCAGCAAACGAGGGTATCCCTACGAGCAGTACTTC. Translated, it gives CATSKRGYPYEQYF. Drawing the rest from reference TRBV15 and TRBJ2-7, the complete variable domain is DAMVIQNPRYQVTQFGKPVTLSCSQTLNHNVMYWYQQKSSQAPKLLFHYYDKDFNNEADTPDNFQSRRPNTSFCFLDIRSPGLGDTAMYLCATSKRGYPYEQYFGPGTRLTVT.